The 5 T cell receptor beta chains listed next were all sequenced from one sample in a study of technical replicates of blood from several donors. Sequencing used immunoSEQ multiplex PCR; TCRdb keeps in-frame clones, though not all of them. The profile covers 9,000 to 15,000 clones, with 80% to 95% appearing a single time and 8.5% to 10% taken by the ten largest. The sample taken for sequencing was PBMCs. These receptors originate from a human donor in good health.

The chain is built from TRBV10-2 and TRBJ2-7; TRBD1 matches 8 bases. The V gene's germline CDR1 is WSHSY and CDR2 SAAADI. The CDR3 contains 13 residues. J gave up 6 bases and V 6 bases, and 7 bases lay outside the gene matches. The CDR3 DNA reads as TGCGCCAGCAGGGACAGGGCTAGGGGCGAGCAGTACTTC. Translation gives CASRDRARGEQYF.

The rearrangement joins TRBV10-1 to TRBJ2-1; D is perhaps TRBD2 (6 bases). Trimming cost V 2 bases and J 8 bases, with 16 bases left between them. CDR3 size: 15 residues. CDR1 WNHNN and CDR2 SYGVQD come from the germline V gene (reference sequence). CDR3 coding DNA: TGCGCCAGCAGTGAGACCCTGTCGGGCGGGGATGAGCAGTTCTTC. Its translation is CASSETLSGGDEQFF.

This chain joins TRBV5-1 and TRBJ1-1; 7 bases match TRBD1. V dropped 5 bases and J dropped 2; count of bases not matched to a gene: 6. CDR1 and CDR2 from the germline V gene are SGHRS and YFSETQ. This CDR3 spans 14 amino acids. The CDR3 protein is CASSLQGTNTEAFF. The CDR3 bases are TGCGCCAGCAGTCTACAGGGGACCAACACTGAAGCTTTCTTT.

V gene TRBV6-5 combines with J gene TRBJ2-3, with 14 bases identical to TRBD2. Germline V lookup: CDR1 MNHEY, CDR2 SVGAGI. V lost 5 bases and J lost 3; bases outside the gene matches: 1. CDR3 size: 15 residues. The CDR3 loop is CASSRTSGRTDTQYF. The CDR3 DNA reads as TGTGCCAGCAGTCGGACTAGCGGGAGGACAGATACGCAGTATTTT.

The chain recombines TRBV6-1 with TRBJ2-1; 11 bases line up with TRBD2. This CDR3 is 15 amino acids long. V gave up 6 bases and J gave up 7 bases; unmatched junction bases: 8. Germline V lookup: CDR1 MNHNS, CDR2 SASEGT. The CDR3 bases are TGTGCCAGCAGCGCTACTAGCGGGAGAAGTAATGAGCAGTTCTTC. It encodes CASSATSGRSNEQFF.